These T cell receptor beta chains were read from a single sample in a study of Ad26.COV2.S vaccination and SARS-CoV-2 variants. Assay used: immunoSEQ multiplex PCR; TCRdb lists only in-frame clones, some missing. The sample lists 350,000 to 400,000 clones; less than 90% were seen once. Material: peripheral blood, obtained in a trial of Ad26.COV2.S vaccine versus placebo. These TCRs come from a person between 18 and 59 years old who received the Ad26.COV2.S COVID-19 vaccine or a placebo. The CDR3 runs from the conserved cysteine through the conserved F or W. The D gene is left open where the match is weak. Clone size appears in some rows only: once, few, many, or a class for an expanded clone.

>TRBJ1-1|.|.|TRBV7-9
TGTGCCAGCAGCGCGTCAGGGAACACTGAAGCTTTCTTT
CASSASGNTEAFF
>TRBJ2-3|.|.|TRBV3-1/TRBV3-2
TGTGCCAGCAGCCAAGCGATACTCACTAGCACAGATACGCAGTATTTT
CASSQAILTSTDTQYF
>TRBJ1-1|once|.|TRBV5-1
TGCGCCAGCAGCTCGGGGGCCCCTGAAGCTTTCTTT
CASSSGAPEAFF
>TRBJ1-3|.|TRBD1|TRBV10-3
TGTGCCATCAGTGAGTCGGGACAGGGATCAGACACCATATATTTT
CAISESGQGSDTIYF
>TRBJ1-5|.|.|TRBV10-2
TGCGCCAGCAGTATGACAGCCAATCAGCCCCAGCATTTT
CASSMTANQPQHF
>TRBJ1-1|.|TRBD1|TRBV5-1
TGCGCCAGCAGCCGTACAGGGGATAGGATTGAAGCTTTCTTT
CASSRTGDRIEAFF
>TRBJ2-1|.|.|TRBV6-2/TRBV6-3
TGTGCCAGCAGTGACGCGGTGGATGAGCAGTTCTTC
CASSDAVDEQFF
>TRBJ1-2|.|.|TRBV27
TGTGCCAGCAGTCCCACACCTCGGCCGGCCTCCGCGCGCTACACCTTC
CASSPTPRPASARYTF
>TRBJ2-6|.|.|TRBV4-3
TGCGCCAGCAGCCACGATCAGGGGTCGGCCAACGTCCTGACTTTC
CASSHDQGSANVLTF
>TRBJ1-2|.|.|TRBV7-8
TGTGCCAGCGGGTTCTTCTATGGCTACACCTTC
CASGFFYGYTF
>TRBJ2-7|.|.|TRBV3-1/TRBV3-2
TGTGCCAGCAGCCAAGAAGGACGGACCTACGAGCAGTACTTC
CASSQEGRTYEQYF
>TRBJ2-1|.|.|TRBV3-1/TRBV3-2
TGTGCCAGCAGCCAGTCTTCTAGCTCCTACAATGAGCAGTTCTTC
CASSQSSSSYNEQFF
>TRBJ1-4|.|.|TRBV6-6
TGTGCCAGCAGTAGTAGCCTTGCAACTAATGAAAAACTGTTTTTT
CASSSSLATNEKLFF
>TRBJ2-2|.|TRBD1|TRBV7-7
TGTGCCTCTGCACGGACAGGGGATTCCGGGGAGCTGTTTTTT
CASARTGDSGELFF
>TRBJ2-3|.|.|TRBV2
TGTGCCAGCAGTGAAGTTGATACGCAGTATTTT
CASSEVDTQYF
>TRBJ2-7|.|.|TRBV13
TGTGCCAGCAGCCCGCCCGGAGCCTACGAGCAGTACTTC
CASSPPGAYEQYF
>TRBJ1-5|.|.|TRBV6-2/TRBV6-3
TGTGCCAGCAGTGGTGGGATGTGGGGCAATCAGCCCCAGCATTTT
CASSGGMWGNQPQHF
>TRBJ1-1|.|.|TRBV3-1/TRBV3-2
TGTGCCAGCAGCCACCAAGGGTTTGCCACTGAAGCTTTCTTT
CASSHQGFATEAFF
>TRBJ1-2|.|.|TRBV21-1
TGTGCCAGCAGCAAAGCGGGCCTCCGGGGCTACACCTTC
CASSKAGLRGYTF
>TRBJ2-2|.|TRBD1|TRBV5-1
TGCGCCAGCAGCTTGGAACAGGGGGTCCACACCGGGGAGCTGTTTTTT
CASSLEQGVHTGELFF
>TRBJ2-6|.|TRBD1|TRBV13
TGTGCCAGCAGCTGGGGGGACAGGGAGGCCAACGTCCTGACTTTC
CASSWGDREANVLTF
>TRBJ1-4|.|TRBD1|TRBV2
TGTGCCAGCAGTGATGGGACAGGGGGCTTAGGGAATGAAAAACTGTTTTTT
CASSDGTGGLGNEKLFF
>TRBJ2-5|.|TRBD2|TRBV6-5
TGTGCCAGCAGAAGGACTAGCGGGGGGATAGAGACCCAGTACTTC
CASRRTSGGIETQYF
>TRBJ1-2|.|TRBD1|TRBV6-5
TGTGCCAGCAGTTACCAGGGGGCAGGTGGCTACACCTTC
CASSYQGAGGYTF
>TRBJ1-3|.|.|TRBV7-9
TGTGCCAGCAGCTTACGGGCAGGCCTGGACACCATATATTTT
CASSLRAGLDTIYF
>TRBJ2-2|.|.|TRBV6-5
TGTGCCAGCAGTTACTCGAAGCGCAGTCTGAAGCTGTTTTTT
CASSYSKRSLKLFF
>TRBJ1-5|.|.|TRBV6-6
TGTGCCAGCAGTCACACCAGCAATCAGCCCCAGCATTTT
CASSHTSNQPQHF
>TRBJ1-2|.|.|TRBV7-2
TGTGCCAGCAGCTTAGCGGTCAGGACTGGGCAGAATGGCTACACCTTC
CASSLAVRTGQNGYTF
>TRBJ2-3|.|.|TRBV6-1
TGTGCCAGCAGTGAACCCCTCCTCCGGGGGACGACAGATACGCAGTATTTT
CASSEPLLRGTTDTQYF
>TRBJ2-7|.|TRBD2|TRBV5-1
TGCGCCAGGGGGACTAGCGGGGGCCTTTGGAACGAGCAGTACTTC
CARGTSGGLWNEQYF
>TRBJ2-1|.|.|TRBV14
TGTGCCAGCAGCCCCGGGGCACACAATGAGCAGTTCTTC
CASSPGAHNEQFF
>TRBJ2-7|.|.|TRBV27
TGTGCCAGCAGTCCCCAGGGCCGCGGGAAGACCGAGCAGTACTTC
CASSPQGRGKTEQYF
>TRBJ1-6|once|.|TRBV6-5
TGTGCCAGCAGAGATAATTCACCCCTCCACTTT
CASRDNSPLHF
>TRBJ2-3|.|TRBD2|TRBV11-2
TGTGCCAGCAGCCTAGGGGCTAGCGGGGGAACAGATACGCAGTATTTT
CASSLGASGGTDTQYF
>TRBJ2-5|.|TRBD1|TRBV15
TGTGCCACCTCGAGGCAGGGGGCCGAAGAGACCCAGTACTTC
CATSRQGAEETQYF
>TRBJ1-2|.|.|TRBV6-5
TGTGCCAGCAGTTACTCGAAAGGGAGGTCCGGCTACACCTTC
CASSYSKGRSGYTF
>TRBJ2-7|.|TRBD1|TRBV24-1
TGTGCCACCAGTGAGGCGACAGGGTCCTACGAGCAGTACTTC
CATSEATGSYEQYF
>TRBJ2-7|.|TRBD1|TRBV11-2
TGTGCCAGCAGCAAAGGCGGTCTGGGACAGAAAACTTACGAGCAGTACTTC
CASSKGGLGQKTYEQYF